Each of the 27 T cell receptor beta chains below was sequenced from the same sample in a study of Graves' ophthalmopathy and Graves' hyperthyroidism. The TCR beta CDR3 regions underwent amplification from RNA transcripts. A first-round RT-PCR used HTBI primers, followed by a second-round multiplex PCR. TCRdb passed the multiplex PCR reads through MiXCR, listing each CDR3 protein once. This sample yields 500,000 to 600,000 distinct CDR3 sequences, of which less than 45% are seen a single time; less than 4.5% belongs to the top ten. The specimen was peripheral blood or thyroid tissue (not recorded which). Receptors were obtained from an adult man with Graves' hyperthyroidism.

This clonotype occurred many times. J is TRBJ1-1 and V is TRBV2; D is undetermined. Germline assignment: CDR1 SNHLY and CDR2 FYNNEI. This CDR3 spans 14 amino acids. V was clipped by 3 bases and J by 6 bases, with 14 bases between them. Here the CDR3 DNA reads TGTGCCAGCAGTGACTCTCGGGCGTATCCTGAAGCTTTCTTT. As protein: CASSDSRAYPEAFF.

The table lists this clonotype with many counts. The chain uses TRBV5-8 and TRBJ1-2; possible D gene TRBD1, 6 bases. CDR1 and CDR2 (germline): SGHTS, YDEGEE. The CDR3 is made up of 13 amino acids. Deletions cut 9 bases from V and 6 bases from J, with 18 bases between. The CDR3 loop is CATKTTGSHGYTF. The CDR3 DNA is TGTGCCACCAAAACGACAGGCTCGCATGGCTACACCTTC. Together with reference TRBV5-8 and TRBJ1-2, the CDR3 gives the full variable domain: EAGVTQSPTHLIKTRGQQATLRCSPISGHTSVYWYQQALGLGLQFLLWYDEGEERNRGNFPPRFSGRQFPNYSSELNVNALELEDSALYLCATKTTGSHGYTFGSGTRLTVV.

This clonotype was found many times. The rearrangement links TRBV20-1 to TRBJ1-1, with D possibly being TRBD1 (5 bases). Trimming took 6 bases from V and 11 from J, leaving 19 bases between them. Looked up from germline, CDR1 is DFQATT and CDR2 is SNEGSKA (reference sequence). CDR3 size: 12 residues. For the CDR3, the DNA is TGCAGTGCACAGACCGGGACCCTCTGGGCTTTCTTT. Translated: CSAQTGTLWAFF.

This clonotype was recorded at least ten times. The V and J genes are TRBV6-2 or TRBV6-3 and TRBJ1-2; D is unresolved. CDR3 size: 16 residues. Germline-derived CDR1 and CDR2 are MNHEY and SVGEGT. Trimming pared 2 bases from V and 2 bases from J, leaving 15 bases between. Written as DNA, the CDR3 is TGTGCCAGCAGTTACCGACCTGAGGGCAGGAACTATGGCTACACCTTC. Protein sequence: CASSYRPEGRNYGYTF.

This chain links TRBV7-2 with TRBJ1-6; D unclear. In germline, CDR1 is SGHTA, CDR2 FQGNSA. The V end was cut by 1 base, the J end by 9 bases, with 10 bases between. CDR3 length equals 14 residues. Here the CDR3 DNA reads TGTGCCAGCAGCTTAGATCAACACGTTTCACCCCTCCACTTT. Amino acid sequence: CASSLDQHVSPLHF.

This clonotype occurred a few times. V and J are TRBV7-9 and TRBJ1-4, with a possible D match to TRBD1 (6 bases). Germline CDR1 reads SEHNR; CDR2 reads FQNEAQ (reference sequence). The CDR3 extends over 19 amino acids. Between the trimmed V and J ends, which lost 3 bases and 5 bases, there was a span of 25 bases. The CDR3 DNA reads as TGTGCCAGCAGCTTTTTAGGGGACGGGTTGACAGGCTTGAATGAAAAACTGTTTTTT. Its translation: CASSFLGDGLTGLNEKLFF.

CDR3 nucleotides: TGCAGCTTAGTTACCAACTACGAGCAGTACTTC. Translating gives CSLVTNYEQYF. The chain couples TRBV29-1 to TRBJ2-7; D is unclear. Trimming took off 8 bases at V and 3 bases at J, with 11 bases between the two ends. The CDR3 loop spans 11 amino acids. Germline loops: CDR1 SQVTM, CDR2 ANQGSEA.

The chain recombines TRBV20-1 with TRBJ1-1; TRBD1 might be the D (5 bases). Germline V CDR1 and CDR2: DFQATT, SNEGSKA (reference sequence). The length of the CDR3 is 16 residues. V was shortened by 6 bases and J by 0 bases, with 20 bases between the two germline ends. The CDR3 reads CSAPRTSGGVNTEAFF. DNA for the CDR3: TGCAGTGCGCCCCGGACTAGCGGAGGGGTGAACACTGAAGCTTTCTTT.

This clonotype was detected many times. The J gene is TRBJ2-7, the V gene TRBV6-1; TRBD1 matches 10 bases. V shed 2 bases, J shed 6 bases, and the junction held 1 base outside the gene matches. CDR1 and CDR2 from the germline V gene are MNHNS and SASEGT. This CDR3 is built from 13 residues. Written as DNA, the CDR3 is TGTGCCAGCAGTGAATGGACAGGGGGCGAGCAGTACTTC. It is translated as CASSEWTGGEQYF.

For this clonotype: One base away lies a much larger clone, so this may be a sequencing read error. V and J are TRBV2 and TRBJ1-5; no clear D gene. Germline V CDR1 and CDR2: SNHLY, FYNNEI. V was shortened by 6 bases and J by 2 bases, with 14 bases between the two germline ends. The length of the CDR3 is 15 residues. CDR3 bases: TGTGCCAGCAGCCCGGACGGGAAGGGCAATCAGCCCCAGCATTTT. Translated: CASSPDGKGNQPQHF.

The chain links TRBV15 to TRBJ2-5; the match to TRBD2 covers 12 bases. Germline assignment: CDR1 LNHNV and CDR2 YYDKDF (reference sequence). The CDR3 covers 16 residues. With 4 bases clipped from V and 5 bases from J, the junction kept 8 bases outside the gene matches. The CDR3 loop reads CATSNWTSGIGETQYF. CDR3 nucleotide sequence: TGTGCCACCAGCAACTGGACTAGCGGGATTGGCGAGACCCAGTACTTC.

The genes are TRBV12-3 or TRBV12-4 and TRBJ2-7, with a possible D match to TRBD2 (6 bases). The last part of the DNA fits TRBJ2-1 better; the J call may be wrong. The CDR3 loop spans 17 amino acids. In DNA, the CDR3 is TGTGCCAGCAGTCCGCTGCCGGGAGTAGACCAGAACAATGAGCAGTTCTTC. It specifies CASSPLPGVDQNNEQFF.

This clonotype has just a few counts. V usage is TRBV2 and J usage is TRBJ1-2, with 10 bases fitting TRBD1. V was clipped by 6 bases and J by 3 bases; unmatched bases: 4. The length of the CDR3 is 14 residues. Per germline, CDR1 SNHLY and CDR2 FYNNEI. The CDR3 spells CASSWGQGHYGYTF. DNA of the CDR3: TGTGCCAGCAGCTGGGGACAGGGGCACTATGGCTACACCTTC.

This clonotype occurred a few times. This chain joins TRBV6-5 and TRBJ2-2; tentatively, D is TRBD1 (6 bases). The germline V gene encodes CDR1 MNHEY and CDR2 SVGAGI. V lost 0 bases and J 7 bases, leaving 18 bases between the germline ends. This CDR3 has 17 amino acids. CDR3 protein: CASSYSRKAGAFGELFF. The CDR3, as DNA: TGTGCCAGCAGTTACTCGAGAAAGGCAGGGGCTTTCGGGGAGCTGTTTTTT.

This clonotype was recorded at least ten times. The chain employs TRBV12-3 or TRBV12-4 and TRBJ1-2; D is possibly TRBD1 (5 bases). This CDR3 comprises 13 residues. Trimming pared 5 bases from V and 7 bases from J, leaving 14 bases between. DNA for the CDR3: TGTGCCAGCAGTCCCAGGGTGGGACTTGGCTACACCTTC. Translated, it gives CASSPRVGLGYTF.

With respect to this clonotype: Possible read error: a much larger clone is one base away. CDR3 loop: CASSLRRTYEQYF. The CDR3 DNA reads TGTGCCAGCAGCTTACGCAGGACCTACGAGCAGTACTTC. The chain links TRBV11-1 to TRBJ2-7; D is unresolved. This CDR3 is built from 13 residues. Trimming pared 2 bases from V and 2 bases from J, leaving 7 bases between. The germline V gene has CDR1 SGHAT and CDR2 FQDESV (reference sequence).

This clonotype was seen ten or more times. V is TRBV20-1 and J is TRBJ2-7; D remains ambiguous. The ends were cut back, 1 base at V and 4 bases at J, with 11 bases in the middle. Germline V gene data show CDR1 as DFQATT and CDR2 as SNEGSKA (reference sequence). The CDR3 is 13 residues long. The CDR3 nucleotides are TGCAGTGCTAGAGGCGACTCGGCGTACGAGCAGTACTTC. Translation gives CSARGDSAYEQYF.

This clonotype was counted a single time. The chain joins TRBV19 to TRBJ1-2; D is possibly TRBD1 (5 bases). V was trimmed by 2 bases and J by 2 bases, leaving 15 bases between them. This CDR3 comprises 16 residues. Germline V lookup: CDR1 LNHDA, CDR2 SQIVND (reference sequence). CDR3 nucleotides: TGTGCCAGTAGTATATGGAGACCTGGGGCGAACTATGGCTACACCTTC. It is translated as CASSIWRPGANYGYTF.

The rearrangement uses TRBV12-3 or TRBV12-4 and TRBJ1-5, with 8 bases that match TRBD1. The DNA end favors TRBJ2-3, so the J call may be wrong. This CDR3 spans 15 amino acids. CDR3 DNA: TGTGCCAGCAGTTTCGACAGGGGTCAAACAGATACGCAGTATTTT. It is translated as CASSFDRGQTDTQYF.

In its sample, this clonotype was seen many times. The gene calls are TRBV19 and TRBJ1-6; D gene ambiguous. V was pared by 4 bases and J by 0 bases, with 4 bases between. The germline V gene has CDR1 LNHDA and CDR2 SQIVND (reference sequence). CDR3 length equals 14 residues. The CDR3 coding sequence is TGTGCCAGTAGTAGTAGCTCCTATAATTCACCCCTCCACTTT. This translates into CASSSSSYNSPLHF. Together with reference TRBV19 and TRBJ1-6, the CDR3 gives the full variable domain: DGGITQSPKYLFRKEGQNVTLSCEQNLNHDAMYWYRQDPGQGLRLIYYSQIVNDFQKGDIAEGYSVSREKKESFPLTVTSAQKNPTAFYLCASSSSSYNSPLHFGNGTRLTVT.

This clonotype was detected ten times or more. The chain carries TRBV5-1 and TRBJ1-1; D is undetermined. The CDR3 extends over 14 amino acids. The V gene's germline CDR1 is SGHRS and CDR2 YFSETQ. V dropped 1 base and J dropped 2 bases, with 9 bases sitting between them. The CDR3 nucleotides are TGCGCCAGCAGCTTGAACAGACTAAACACTGAAGCTTTCTTT. It yields the protein CASSLNRLNTEAFF.

The rearrangement uses TRBV10-3 and TRBJ1-2, with 10 bases that match TRBD1. The V segment lost 4 bases and the J segment 1 base; nucleotides outside the gene matches: 21. This CDR3 comprises 21 residues. Per the germline V gene, CDR1 is ENHRY and CDR2 is SYGVKD. The CDR3 coding sequence is TGTGCCATCAGTGGATACCCGGGACAGGGGTCTCCGACCGTCCATAACTATGGCTACACCTTC. It yields the protein CAISGYPGQGSPTVHNYGYTF.

This clonotype was detected only once. The chain is built from TRBV24-1 and TRBJ2-2; 15 bases fit TRBD2. Germline loops: CDR1 KGHDR, CDR2 SFDVKD. Unmatched junction bases numbered 5, after V lost 3 bases and J lost 4 bases. The CDR3 has 18 amino acids. The CDR3 region has the DNA TGTGCCACCAGTGATGGGGGACTAGCGGGAGGCGTCACCGGGGAGCTGTTTTTT. This encodes CATSDGGLAGGVTGELFF.

This chain joins TRBV29-1 and TRBJ2-7; D call uncertain. This CDR3 comprises 12 residues. V dropped 5 bases and J dropped 7 bases, with 15 bases sitting between them. Germline loops: CDR1 SQVTM, CDR2 ANQGSEA. This chain's CDR3 is CSVFIGPNEQYF. The CDR3 DNA reads as TGCAGCGTTTTCATCGGGCCAAATGAGCAGTACTTC.

The chain combines TRBV7-9 with TRBJ2-7; 11 bases agree with TRBD2. CDR1 and CDR2 from the germline V gene are SEHNR and FQNEAQ (reference sequence). The CDR3 loop spans 18 amino acids. J lost 4 bases, V lost 5 bases, and 16 bases had no gene match. CDR3 amino acids: CASSASPGTSGGLYEQYF. CDR3 nucleotide sequence: TGTGCCAGCAGCGCATCTCCCGGGACTAGCGGAGGGTTATACGAGCAGTACTTC.

The rearrangement uses TRBV7-7 and TRBJ2-5, with D uncertain. CDR1 is SSHAT and CDR2 is FNYEAQ in the germline V gene (reference sequence). The CDR3 has 13 residues. As DNA, the CDR3 is TGTGCTACTATGCTGCGTGGAGAAGAGACCCAGTACTTC. Protein product: CATMLRGEETQYF.

The rearrangement uses TRBV15 and TRBJ2-3; the D gene is possibly TRBD1 (6 bases). The CDR3 runs to 13 residues. V lost 0 bases and J 14 bases, leaving 15 bases between the germline ends. Germline loops: CDR1 LNHNV, CDR2 YYDKDF (reference sequence). CDR3 bases: TGTGCCACCAGCAGAGATCTTGTAACAGGGTGGTATTTT. Translated, it gives CATSRDLVTGWYF.